The T cell receptor beta chain described here comes from a study of control samples from healthy donors and cancer patients. This CDR3 spans 15 amino acids. Germline V gives CDR1 KGHSH, CDR2 LQKENI. With 3 bases clipped from V and 2 bases from J, the junction kept 6 bases outside the gene matches. TCRdb's table, derived via immunoSEQ multiplex PCR, lists solely in-frame clones and lacks some. Of 100,000 or so clones listed, around 89% are singletons. This sequence joins TRBV18 and TRBJ2-5, with 7 bases identical to TRBD1. This receptor was taken from a man aged 25 to 40 in good health. The source material was blood. CDR3 sequence reads: CASSPGTAYQETQYF. CDR3 sequence (DNA): TGTGCCAGCTCACCTGGGACAGCTTATCAAGAGACCCAGTACTTC.